This T cell receptor beta chain was sequenced for a study of T cells in Graves' hyperthyroidism and ophthalmopathy. Regions amplified from RNA transcripts were the TCR beta CDR3 regions. The HTBI set primed first-round TCR CDR3 RT-PCR. TCRdb used MiXCR to reprocess the multiplex PCR reads, holding one entry per CDR3 protein. Found here are some 490,000 distinct CDR3 sequences, roughly 23% of them singletons; the top ten hold about 49%. V was clipped by 3 bases and J by 1 base; unmatched bases: 4. CDR3 length: 15 amino acids. The germline V gene encodes CDR1 SGHTA and CDR2 FQGNSA. This clonotype was observed many times. Each 10 ml fresh peripheral blood draw supplied the PBMCs.

The sequence derives from a woman in her seventies with Graves' ophthalmopathy. The sample was blood. The chain combines TRBV7-2 with TRBJ2-3; TRBD2 agrees at 7 bases. The CDR3 loop is CASSFQSGGTDTQYF. CDR3 bases: TGTGCCAGCAGCTTTCAAAGCGGGGGCACAGATACGCAGTATTTT.